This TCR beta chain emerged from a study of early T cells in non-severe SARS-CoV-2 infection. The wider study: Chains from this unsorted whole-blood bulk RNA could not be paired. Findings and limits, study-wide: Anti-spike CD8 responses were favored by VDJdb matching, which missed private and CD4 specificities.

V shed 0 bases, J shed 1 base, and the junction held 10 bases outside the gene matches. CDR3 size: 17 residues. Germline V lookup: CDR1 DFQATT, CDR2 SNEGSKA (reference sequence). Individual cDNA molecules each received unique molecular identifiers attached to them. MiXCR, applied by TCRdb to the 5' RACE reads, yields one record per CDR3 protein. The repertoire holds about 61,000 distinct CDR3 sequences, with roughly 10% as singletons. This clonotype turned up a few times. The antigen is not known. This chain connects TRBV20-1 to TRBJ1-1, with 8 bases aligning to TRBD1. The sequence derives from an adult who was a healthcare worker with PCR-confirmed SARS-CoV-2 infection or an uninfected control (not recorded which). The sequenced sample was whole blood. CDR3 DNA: TGCAGTGCTAGAGATTGGGGGACAGGCCCCAAGAACACTGAAGCTTTCTTT. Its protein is CSARDWGTGPKNTEAFF.